The 24 T cell receptor beta chains reported below all come from one sample, sequenced in a study of identical twins. TCRdb re-derived calls from the 5' RACE reads in MiXCR, one entry per CDR3 protein. The sample records 420,000 or so distinct CDR3 sequences, about 18% being singletons. The sample taken for sequencing was naive T cells sorted from blood. These receptors were taken from a man aged 45 to 65 in good health.

CDR3 in DNA: TGTGCCAGCAGTTTAACCGAGACCTGGGGTGGCTACACCTTC. This codes for CASSLTETWGGYTF. V usage is TRBV12-3 or TRBV12-4 and J usage is TRBJ1-2; D remains ambiguous. The ends were cut back, 2 bases at V and 7 bases at J, with 14 bases in the middle. The CDR3 is made up of 14 amino acids.

This clonotype was picked up many times. This chain uses TRBV5-1 with TRBJ1-2; 8 positions match TRBD1. Germline assignment: CDR1 SGHRS and CDR2 YFSETQ. The CDR3 totals 15 residues. V lost 3 bases and J lost 4; bases outside the gene matches: 8. The CDR3 region is CASSSPTGEGYGYTF. CDR3 nucleotide sequence: TGCGCCAGCAGCTCACCGACAGGGGAGGGCTATGGCTACACCTTC.

The rearrangement joins TRBV20-1 to TRBJ2-4; D is perhaps TRBD1 or TRBD2 (5 bases each). Trimming removed 5 bases at V and 0 bases at J, with 14 bases between. Germline assignment: CDR1 DFQATT and CDR2 SNEGSKA (reference sequence). This CDR3 comprises 15 residues. CDR3 amino acids: CSALDPGTAKNIQYF. CDR3 nucleotides: TGCAGTGCTCTGGACCCCGGGACAGCCAAAAACATTCAGTACTTC.

This clonotype was seen ten or more times. V is TRBV6-5 and J is TRBJ2-1; D is ambiguous. In germline, CDR1 is MNHEY, CDR2 SVGAGI. CDR3 size: 15 residues. V was shortened by 2 bases and J by 7 bases, with 15 bases between the two germline ends. The CDR3 sequence: CASSYPPTSENEQFF. CDR3 DNA sequence: TGTGCCAGCAGTTACCCCCCGACTTCGGAGAATGAGCAGTTCTTC.

This clonotype has more than one count but fewer than ten. With a much larger clone just one base away, this may be a read error. The chain links TRBV12-3 or TRBV12-4 to TRBJ2-5; D perhaps matches TRBD2 (5 bases). CDR3 size: 12 residues. CDR3 loop: CASSGPWETQSF. The CDR3 bases are TGTGCCAGCAGTGGCCCCTGGGAGACCCAGTCCTTC.

This clonotype was counted a few times. The chain joins TRBV7-8 to TRBJ1-1; 8 bases align to TRBD1. Germline V CDR1 and CDR2: SGHVS, FQNEAQ. J was trimmed by 0 bases and V by 5 bases; bases with no gene match: 11. The CDR3 totals 17 residues. CDR3 in amino acids: CASSPRRTGPMNTEAFF. For the CDR3, the DNA is TGTGCCAGCAGCCCACGACGGACAGGGCCTATGAACACTGAAGCTTTCTTT. Based on the CDR3 plus reference TRBV7-8 and TRBJ1-1, the full variable domain is GAGVSQSPRYKVAKRGQDVALRCDPISGHVSLFWYQQALGQGPEFLTYFQNEAQLDKSGLPSDRFFAERPEGSVSTLKIQRTQQEDSAVYLCASSPRRTGPMNTEAFFGQGTRLTVV.

In its sample, this clonotype was seen many times. The V and J genes are TRBV9 and TRBJ2-7; 11 positions agree with TRBD1. Germline V gene sequence: CDR1 SGDLS, CDR2 YYNGEE. Trimming removed 3 bases from V and 3 bases from J; junction bases left unmatched: 5. The CDR3 sequence is 15 residues long. The CDR3 coding sequence is TGTGCCAGCAGCGGGGGACAGGGGGAATACTACGAGCAGTACTTC. Its translation is CASSGGQGEYYEQYF.

This chain uses TRBV4-2 with TRBJ2-3, with D perhaps being TRBD1 or TRBD2 (6 bases each). Per germline, CDR1 LGHNA and CDR2 YNFKEQ. The V and J ends lost 0 bases and 0 bases respectively, with 22 bases between them. The CDR3 loop spans 20 amino acids. The CDR3 loop is CASSQERRGVLTYSTDTQYF. The CDR3 DNA is TGTGCCAGCAGCCAAGAGAGGAGGGGGGTCCTCACCTATAGCACAGATACGCAGTATTTT.

This clonotype was observed many times. The rearrangement uses TRBV5-1 and TRBJ2-1; D is ambiguous. V lost 5 bases, J lost 0 bases, and 15 bases lay in between. This CDR3 spans 16 amino acids. The V gene's germline CDR1 is SGHRS and CDR2 YFSETQ. For the CDR3, the DNA is TGCGCCAGCAGTTGGATGTTTTTAAGCTCCTACAATGAGCAGTTCTTC. This codes for CASSWMFLSSYNEQFF.

The V gene is TRBV27, the J gene TRBJ2-1; TRBD2 might be the D (6 bases). Trimming cost V 5 bases and J 6 bases, with 11 bases left between them. Germline V gene sequence: CDR1 MNHEY, CDR2 SMNVEV (reference sequence). The CDR3 contains 13 residues. The CDR3 is CASSERAFNEQFF. The CDR3 region has the DNA TGTGCCAGCAGTGAGCGGGCGTTCAATGAGCAGTTCTTC.

A word on this clonotype: A read error may be the cause here, since a much bigger clone is one base away. This sequence joins TRBV19 and TRBJ1-5; 8 bases map to TRBD1. Trimming cost V 11 bases and J 3 bases; bases outside gene matches: 12. Per the germline V gene, CDR1 is LNHDA and CDR2 is SQIVND (reference sequence). This CDR3 is built from 15 residues. This chain's CDR3 is CAAMDREGFNQPQHF. In DNA form, the CDR3 reads TGTGCCGCCATGGACAGGGAGGGTTTCAATCAGCCCCAGCATTTT.

This chain uses TRBV28 with TRBJ2-2; no definite D call. There are 14 residues in the CDR3. Germline V gives CDR1 MDHEN, CDR2 SYDVKM. V was clipped by 10 bases and J by 0 bases, with 12 bases between them. The DNA for the CDR3 is TGTGCCATCAAAGGCAGAGCGAACACCGGGGAGCTGTTTTTT. Translated, it gives CAIKGRANTGELFF.

This clonotype was counted a few times. The rearrangement joins TRBV29-1 to TRBJ2-2; D gene unclear. With 4 bases removed from V and 9 bases from J, the gap between germline ends came to 9 bases. The V gene's germline CDR1 is SQVTM and CDR2 ANQGSEA. The CDR3 length is 11 residues. CDR3 coding DNA: TGCAGCGTTGCCTCCTCGCGGGAGCTGTTTTTT. The encoded protein is CSVASSRELFF.

Many counts were recorded for this clonotype. The chain carries TRBV12-3 or TRBV12-4 and TRBJ1-4; 9 bases are a match to TRBD1. The CDR3 extends over 15 amino acids. The ends lost 3 bases at V and 5 bases at J; junction bases unmatched: 4. As DNA, the CDR3 is TGTGCCAGCAGTTTTGGAGGACAGGGGAATGAAAAACTGTTTTTT. Its protein is CASSFGGQGNEKLFF.

The V and J genes are TRBV7-3 and TRBJ2-3, with 10 bases lining up with TRBD1. V was clipped by 4 bases and J by 8 bases; unmatched bases: 9. The CDR3 is 15 residues long. Per germline, CDR1 SGHTA and CDR2 FQGTGA. CDR3 in amino acids: CASSSTGTGDTTQYF. Written as DNA, the CDR3 is TGTGCCAGCAGCTCTACCGGGACAGGGGATACTACGCAGTATTTT.

Only a few counts were recorded for this clonotype. The rearrangement uses TRBV20-1 and TRBJ1-1; unclear D gene. Looked up from germline, CDR1 is DFQATT and CDR2 is SNEGSKA (reference sequence). Deletions cut 2 bases from V and 1 base from J, with 5 bases between. The CDR3 runs 12 residues. CDR3 coding DNA: TGCAGTGCTAGACGCAGGAACACTGAAGCTTTCTTT. The encoded protein is CSARRRNTEAFF.

The chain joins TRBV11-1 to TRBJ1-5; 11 positions match TRBD1. This CDR3 has 18 residues. V trimming: 4 bases; J trimming: 0 bases; junction bases outside the gene matches: 8. Germline CDR1 SGHAT, CDR2 FQDESV (reference sequence). CDR3 region: CASSSWTGGDYSNQPQHF. CDR3 coding DNA: TGTGCCAGCAGCTCCTGGACAGGGGGCGATTATAGCAATCAGCCCCAGCATTTT.

This clonotype was found many times. This CDR3 is CASSLAGQGVTDTQYF. CDR3 nucleotide sequence: TGCGCCAGCAGCTTGGCTGGACAGGGTGTCACAGATACGCAGTATTTT. The rearrangement joins TRBV5-1 to TRBJ2-3, with 8 positions matching TRBD1. V shed 0 bases, J shed 2 bases, and the junction held 5 bases outside the gene matches. Germline V gene sequence: CDR1 SGHRS, CDR2 YFSETQ. The CDR3 contains 16 residues.

Only a few counts were recorded for this clonotype. V usage is TRBV29-1 and J usage is TRBJ2-5; TRBD1 might be the D (6 bases). The CDR3 length is 12 residues. Per the germline V gene, CDR1 is SQVTM and CDR2 is ANQGSEA. V dropped 3 bases and J dropped 5 bases, with 10 bases sitting between them. CDR3: CSVDFRGETQYF. The CDR3 DNA is TGCAGCGTTGATTTTAGGGGGGAGACCCAGTACTTC.

The chain recombines TRBV20-1 with TRBJ1-4; D is uncertain. The CDR3 spans 12 residues. V was cut by 1 base and J by 5 bases, with 5 bases left in between. The germline V gene encodes CDR1 DFQATT and CDR2 SNEGSKA (reference sequence). CDR3 region: CSARGGNEKLFF. In DNA, the CDR3 is TGCAGTGCTAGAGGCGGGAATGAAAAACTGTTTTTT.

This clonotype was found a few times. The chain employs TRBV30 and TRBJ1-4; the D gene is possibly TRBD1 (6 bases). Between the trimmed V and J ends, which lost 4 bases and 4 bases, there was a span of 13 bases. CDR3 size: 14 residues. Germline values: CDR1 GTSNPN, CDR2 SVGIG (reference sequence). CDR3 in DNA: TGTGCCTGGAAAAGTACAGGGCGTAATGAAAAACTGTTTTTT. Its protein product is CAWKSTGRNEKLFF.

The chain combines TRBV20-1 with TRBJ2-7; unclear D gene. The CDR3 has 13 amino acids. Deletions cut 5 bases from V and 5 bases from J, with 16 bases between. The V gene's germline CDR1 is DFQATT and CDR2 SNEGSKA (reference sequence). This CDR3 is CSAPAPRENEQYF. CDR3 DNA sequence: TGCAGTGCTCCGGCCCCAAGAGAGAACGAGCAGTACTTC.

This clonotype was observed a few times. The chain joins TRBV10-3 to TRBJ1-6; D uncertain. V was pared by 0 bases and J by 7 bases, with 7 bases between. The CDR3 has 14 amino acids. Per germline, CDR1 ENHRY and CDR2 SYGVKD. The CDR3 spells CAISESKGNSPLHF. The CDR3, as DNA: TGTGCCATCAGTGAGTCGAAGGGAAATTCACCCCTCCACTTT.

This clonotype was detected ten times or more. The rearrangement uses TRBV29-1 and TRBJ1-2; D is ambiguous. The V end lost 7 bases, the J end lost 5 bases, and 17 bases lay between the germline ends. Germline V gene lookup returns CDR1 SQVTM and CDR2 ANQGSEA. CDR3 size: 13 residues. CDR3 sequence reads: CSAGDGMGYGYTF. The CDR3 DNA reads as TGCAGCGCTGGAGACGGAATGGGGTATGGCTACACCTTC.